This T cell receptor beta chain was sequenced for a study of OX40 agonist ivuxolimab in advanced cancers. On the study more broadly: Dose-escalation patients had hepatocellular carcinoma, melanoma, renal cell or head and neck cancer. A male proportion of about 86% was recorded, with mean age 60 years and range about 20 to 90. Study-wide results and limits: Low normalized T-cell clonal expansion was also seen in some nonresponders. Blood T cells, both CD4+ and CD8+, expanded clonally by week 6 at 0.1 to 3.0 mg/kg.

The table came from immunoSEQ multiplex PCR; TCRdb's copy has only in-frame clones and leaves some out. This sample carries some 74,000 clones, 75% to 95% of them seen once, and the ten largest clones take 1.1%. The CDR3 covers 14 residues. Germline values: CDR1 MNHNS, CDR2 SASEGT. V gave up 0 bases and J gave up 4 bases, with 9 bases separating them. For this clone: Antigen unknown.

The sequencing here drew on CD4+ or CD8+ T cells sorted from blood, taken in a trial of the OX40 agonist ivuxolimab. The chain recombines TRBV6-1 with TRBJ2-5; the D is unclear. The sequence derives from an adult with an advanced solid tumor such as melanoma, head and neck, liver or kidney cancer. The CDR3 spells CASSEAAGLETQYF. The DNA of the CDR3 is TGTGCCAGCAGTGAAGCAGCCGGTCTAGAGACCCAGTACTTC.